This T cell receptor beta chain was identified during a study of cytomegalovirus exposure and HLA in healthy donors. In the PCR, 60 Vbeta and 13 Jbeta primers were used. The protocol was immunoSEQ multiplex PCR, while the TCRdb copy is restricted to in-frame clones and leaves out a portion. The table shows about 180,000 clones, with around 80% occurring only once. Turning to this clone: Antigen: not known.

Findings and limits, study-wide: It was reported that the classifier diagnosed cytomegalovirus status with high specificity and sensitivity in both the original and validation cohorts. Despite most TCR sequences being rare, some public TCRs occurred in many donors. The authors considered a cluster of highly shared sequence variants likely to be a sequencing artifact. The presence/absence work took it that sequencing depth was about the same across donors.

The CDR3 extends over 15 amino acids. CDR1 and CDR2 from the germline V gene are ENHRY and SYGVKD. The ends were cut back, 10 bases at V and 2 bases at J, with 18 bases in the middle. Sequenced material: PBMCs. V usage is TRBV10-3 and J usage is TRBJ2-1; D may be TRBD2 (5 bases). The receptor was isolated from a man between 18 and 35 years old in good health and CMV-seronegative. CDR3 amino acids: CASADLAETYNEQFF. The DNA of the CDR3 is TGTGCCAGCGCGGACTTGGCGGAGACCTACAATGAGCAGTTCTTC.